This T cell receptor (beta chain) came from a study of CD8 T cells in ankylosing spondylitis (dated by TCRdb to the late 2010s). In terms of the full investigation: To find TCR variants linked to disease, the study profiled T cell receptor beta repertoires in ankylosing spondylitis patients and healthy donors. In total, the full study cohort was made up of 100 to 140 healthy donors and 25 to 30 ankylosing spondylitis patients. Peripheral blood was sampled, and synovial fluid was additionally collected from ankylosing spondylitis patients. What the authors observed across the whole study: The disease-linked clones were reported to be significantly enriched in matched synovial fluid samples from ankylosing spondylitis patients. Some motif variants had previously been reported in the synovial fluid and blood of reactive arthritis patients, which suggests shared mechanisms of disease initiation. A TCR beta motif made up of several highly homologous amino acid variants appeared to be characteristic of blood from ankylosing spondylitis patients. The disease-linked clones had a CD8+ phenotype and were found at relatively low frequencies in peripheral blood.

This clonotype occurred a few times. No antigen is known for it. No quality values exist for individual bases; no much larger clone is one base distant. The sequencer listed for this sample is Illumina HiSeq 2500. Quantitative 5'-RACE with molecular barcodes was used to prepare TCR beta libraries. The authors processed their data as follows. A new computational method, built on a probabilistic model of VDJ rearrangement, was used to identify disease-linked TCR variants. In TCRdb, the public reads were trimmed at Q25 with fastp and aligned with MiXCR, with productive beta chains retained. Identical CDR3 protein sequences are pooled into one entry, listed with their most common genes and DNA. In this record, the V and J calls reflect TCRdb's handling and not the investigators' own analysis. This sample comprises 750,000 to 850,000 distinct CDR3 sequences, roughly 12% of them detected only once. The ten largest clones take up just over 0.5% of the sample.

The CDR3 holds 15 amino acids from the cysteine to the phenylalanine. Here the CDR3 DNA is all that survives: 45 bases in frame from base 1. The germline V gene supplies CDR1 SGHDT and CDR2 YYEEEE. The germline V end is reduced by 4 bases and the J end by 9 bases; junction bases left unmatched: 13. Sequenced: blood, either unsorted or a sorted T cell fraction (not recorded which). This TCR was sampled from a male donor with ankylosing spondylitis. The chain links TRBV5-6 with TRBJ2-1; TRBD1 agrees with 7 junctional bases. In nucleotide form, the sequence is TGTGCCAGCAGCCAGCCGGGCAGGGGGAAGGGTGAGCAGTTCTTC. This gives the protein CASSQPGRGKGEQFF.